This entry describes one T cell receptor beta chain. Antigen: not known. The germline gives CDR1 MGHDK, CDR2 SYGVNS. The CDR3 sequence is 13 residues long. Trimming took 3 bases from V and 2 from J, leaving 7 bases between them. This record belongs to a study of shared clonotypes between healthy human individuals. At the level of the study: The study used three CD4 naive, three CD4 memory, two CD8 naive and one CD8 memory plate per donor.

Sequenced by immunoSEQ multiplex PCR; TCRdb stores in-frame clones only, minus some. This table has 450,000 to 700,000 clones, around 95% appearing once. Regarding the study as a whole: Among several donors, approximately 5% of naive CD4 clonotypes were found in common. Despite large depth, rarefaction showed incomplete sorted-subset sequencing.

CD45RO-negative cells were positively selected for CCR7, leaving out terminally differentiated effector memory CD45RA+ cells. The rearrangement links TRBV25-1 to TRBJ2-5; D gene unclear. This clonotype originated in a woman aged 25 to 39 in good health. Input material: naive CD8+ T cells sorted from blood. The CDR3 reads CASSEAPQETQYF. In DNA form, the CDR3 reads TGTGCCAGCAGTGAGGCTCCTCAAGAGACCCAGTACTTC.